The 12 T cell receptor beta chains below were found in one sample sequenced in a study of OX40 agonist ivuxolimab in advanced cancers. TCRdb keeps only in-frame clones here, not all; method: immunoSEQ multiplex PCR. The table has tens of thousands of clones, about four fifths seen once. The sequenced sample was CD4+ or CD8+ T cells sorted from blood, obtained in a trial of the OX40 agonist ivuxolimab. The receptor source for this set is an adult with an advanced solid tumor such as melanoma, head and neck, liver or kidney cancer.

This clone has a single count. The V and J genes are TRBV7-3 and TRBJ2-5; D ambiguous. Germline loops: CDR1 SGHTA, CDR2 FQGTGA. Trimming took 5 bases from V and 4 from J, leaving 14 bases between them. The CDR3 has 14 residues. The CDR3 DNA is TGTGCCAGCAGCGCGCAGACGGGCCCAGAGACCCAGTACTTC. Translated, it gives CASSAQTGPETQYF.

J is TRBJ2-2 and V is TRBV7-2, with a weak D call TRBD1 (6 bases). The CDR3 is 17 amino acids. Germline values: CDR1 SGHTA, CDR2 FQGNSA. Trimming stripped 5 bases from V and 0 bases from J, with 16 bases between. CDR3 in DNA: TGTGCCAGCAGCAACAACCCGGACAGCTCGAACACCGGGGAGCTGTTTTTT. It encodes CASSNNPDSSNTGELFF. Using reference TRBV7-2 and TRBJ2-2 for the parts outside the CDR3, the full variable domain is GAGVSQSPSNKVTEKGKDVELRCDPISGHTALYWYRQSLGQGLEFLIYFQGNSAPDKSGLPSDRFSAERTGGSVSTLTIQRTQQEDSAVYLCASSNNPDSSNTGELFFGEGSRLTVL.

This clone was counted between two and nine times. The chain combines TRBV28 with TRBJ2-7; 10 bases fit TRBD2. Germline loops: CDR1 MDHEN, CDR2 SYDVKM. V gave up 2 bases and J gave up 4 bases; unmatched junction bases: 5. This CDR3 contains 15 residues. CDR3 loop: CASSLGSGGAYEQYF. In DNA form, the CDR3 reads TGTGCCAGCAGTTTAGGGAGCGGGGGGGCTTACGAGCAGTACTTC.

The chain is built from TRBV6-1 and TRBJ2-2; 7 positions agree with TRBD1. Germline V CDR1 and CDR2: MNHNS, SASEGT. Unmatched junction bases numbered 10, after V lost 6 bases and J lost 6 bases. The CDR3 is made up of 15 amino acids. CDR3 sequence: CASRAGGSGSGELFF. CDR3 DNA sequence: TGTGCCAGCAGAGCAGGGGGTTCGGGGTCCGGGGAGCTGTTTTTT.

The V call is TRBV7-9, the J call TRBJ2-7; D gene unclear. This CDR3 contains 13 residues. Per the germline V gene, CDR1 is SEHNR and CDR2 is FQNEAQ (reference sequence). Trimming pared 1 base from V and 7 bases from J, leaving 11 bases between. CDR3 sequence reads: CASSLEGPGEQYF. Here the CDR3 DNA reads TGTGCCAGCAGCTTAGAAGGGCCCGGGGAGCAGTACTTC.

CDR3: CASSLIPGTGPYEQYF. The CDR3 DNA reads TGTGCCAGCAGTTTGATCCCTGGCACAGGTCCCTACGAGCAGTACTTC. V gene TRBV28 combines with J gene TRBJ2-7; weak D call: TRBD1 (5 bases). V was cut by 3 bases and J by 2 bases, with 17 bases left in between. The CDR3 consists of 16 residues. Germline CDR1 and CDR2: MDHEN and SYDVKM.

The chain couples TRBV9 to TRBJ2-1, with TRBD1 as a possible D gene (5 bases). The CDR3 is made up of 17 amino acids. From germline, CDR1 is SGDLS and CDR2 YYNGEE. The V end lost 0 bases, the J end lost 0 bases, and 13 bases lay between the germline ends. The CDR3 sequence is CASSVASQGSSYNEQFF. The DNA of the CDR3 is TGTGCCAGCAGCGTAGCTTCCCAGGGTAGCTCCTACAATGAGCAGTTCTTC.

V gene TRBV5-4 combines with J gene TRBJ1-2; D uncertain. Looked up from germline, CDR1 is SGHNT and CDR2 is YYREEE (reference sequence). This CDR3 spans 13 amino acids. Trimming cost V 4 bases and J 8 bases, with 15 bases left between them. The CDR3 region has the DNA TGTGCCAGCAGCGATACTGTAAGAAAGGGCTACACCTTC. Its protein product is CASSDTVRKGYTF.

The chain joins TRBV28 to TRBJ2-7; D may be TRBD1 (7 bases). Between the trimmed V and J ends, which lost 5 bases and 0 bases, there was a span of 14 bases. CDR3 length equals 15 residues. The germline gives CDR1 MDHEN, CDR2 SYDVKM. The CDR3 loop reads CASSPRGTASYEQYF. CDR3 coding DNA: TGTGCCAGCAGTCCCCGGGGGACAGCCTCCTACGAGCAGTACTTC.

J is TRBJ2-1 and V is TRBV7-2; 7 bases are shared with TRBD2. The CDR3 is 18 amino acids. Trimming cost V 2 bases and J 4 bases; bases outside gene matches: 14. Germline V CDR1 and CDR2: SGHTA, FQGNSA. The CDR3 region has the DNA TGTGCCAGCAGCTTAAACCAGGGAGGACTAGGATCATACAATGAGCAGTTCTTC. Protein: CASSLNQGGLGSYNEQFF.

V usage is TRBV9 and J usage is TRBJ2-3; 13 bases map to TRBD2. The CDR3 covers 18 residues. Germline V gene sequence: CDR1 SGDLS, CDR2 YYNGEE. Trimming removed 4 bases from V and 1 base from J; junction bases left unmatched: 9. CDR3 coding DNA: TGTGCCAGCAGCCAGAACGGACTAGCGGGGGTGGGCACAGATACGCAGTATTTT. Translated, it gives CASSQNGLAGVGTDTQYF.

In DNA form, the CDR3 reads TGTGCCAGCAGTCAAGAGCGGGGGGGAGGGGAGACCCAGTACTTC. Translating gives CASSQERGGGETQYF. This rearrangement joins TRBV2 to TRBJ2-5; TRBD2 matches at 10 bases. The germline gives CDR1 SNHLY, CDR2 FYNNEI. V lost 5 bases to trimming and J lost 5 bases; unmatched junction nucleotides: 8. The CDR3 has 15 residues.